This T cell receptor (beta chain) stems from a study of cytomegalovirus exposure and HLA in healthy donors. Primers included in the PCR were 60 Vbeta and 13 Jbeta primers. Under the authors' procedure: A later analysis tallied about 80 million unique TCR beta chains, approximately 10 million of them shared. Repertoires were generated with immunoSEQ multiplex PCR, while TCRdb's copy carries only in-frame clones and drops some. That table supplies the V and J calls and clone size; D and trimming were determined from the DNA. The repertoire includes about 170,000 clones, 73% of them detected once, and 4.5% to 5.5% sits in the top ten. The sequenced sample consisted of PBMCs. This receptor was obtained from a woman aged 18-29 years in good health and CMV-seropositive.

In nucleotides, the CDR3 is TGTGCCAGCAGCGAGTCGCGGAACACTGAAGCTTTCTTT. Protein: CASSESRNTEAFF. The chain carries TRBV5-4 and TRBJ1-1; D call uncertain. The CDR3 spans 13 residues. CDR1 and CDR2 from the germline V gene are SGHNT and YYREEE (reference sequence). The V and J ends lost 4 bases and 1 base respectively, with 8 bases between them.